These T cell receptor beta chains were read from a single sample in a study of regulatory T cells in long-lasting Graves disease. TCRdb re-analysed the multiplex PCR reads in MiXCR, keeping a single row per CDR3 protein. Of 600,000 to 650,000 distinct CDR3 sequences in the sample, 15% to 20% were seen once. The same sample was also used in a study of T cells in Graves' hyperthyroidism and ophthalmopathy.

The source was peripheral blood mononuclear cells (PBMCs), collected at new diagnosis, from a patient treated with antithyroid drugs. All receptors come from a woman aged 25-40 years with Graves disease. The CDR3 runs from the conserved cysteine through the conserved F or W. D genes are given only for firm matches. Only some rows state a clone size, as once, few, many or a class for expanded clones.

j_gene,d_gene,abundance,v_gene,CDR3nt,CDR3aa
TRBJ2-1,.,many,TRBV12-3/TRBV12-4,TGTGCCAGCAGTCCCGTTAGCTCCTACAATGAGCAGTTCTTC,CASSPVSSYNEQFF
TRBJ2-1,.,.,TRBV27,TGTGCCAGCAGTCCCCGACAGACTTCCAATGAGCAGTTCTTC,CASSPRQTSNEQFF
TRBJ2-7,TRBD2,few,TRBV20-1,TGCAGTGCTAGCGCGCGGGAGGGCCTCTACGAGCAGTACTTC,CSASAREGLYEQYF
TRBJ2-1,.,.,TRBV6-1,TGTGCCAGCAGTGTGATGACTCTGGGCTACAATGAGCAGTTCTTC,CASSVMTLGYNEQFF
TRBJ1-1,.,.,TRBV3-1,TGTGCCAGCAGCCCCGCCCGGAAGAACACTGAAGCTTTCTTT,CASSPARKNTEAFF
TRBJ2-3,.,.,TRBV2,TGTGCCAGCAGGGCGGGACTCCTTCCATTAGATACGCAGTATTTT,CASRAGLLPLDTQYF
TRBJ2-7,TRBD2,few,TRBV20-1,TGCAGTGCTTCTCCGACTAGCGGAGCCTACGAGCAGTACTTC,CSASPTSGAYEQYF
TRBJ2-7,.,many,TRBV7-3,TGTGCCAGCAGCTTAAGGGGGGGGCACTCCTACGAGCAGTACTTC,CASSLRGGHSYEQYF
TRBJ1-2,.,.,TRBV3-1,TGTGCCAGCAGCCAAGATCTGAGGTACTCGGACGGCTACACCTTC,CASSQDLRYSDGYTF
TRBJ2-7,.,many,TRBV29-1,TGCAGCGTTGAAGGGACGGTTTCAGGCACCTACGAGCAGTACTTC,CSVEGTVSGTYEQYF
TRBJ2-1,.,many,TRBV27,TGTGCCAGCAGTTTACAAATGGGGTCTGAGCAGTTCTTC,CASSLQMGSEQFF
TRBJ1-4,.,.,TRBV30,TGTGCCTGGAGTGTTCCCAGGGGTGGAACTAATGAAAAACTGTTTTTT,CAWSVPRGGTNEKLFF
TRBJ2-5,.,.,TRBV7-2,TGTGCCAGCAGCTTAGACGGGGGGCCGGAGACCCAGTACTTC,CASSLDGGPETQYF
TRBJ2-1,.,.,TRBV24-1,TGTGCCACCAGTGCAGGAGTGGAGTTAGGTAATGAGCAGTTCTTC,CATSAGVELGNEQFF
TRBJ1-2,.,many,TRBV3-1,TGTGCCAGCAGCCGAAACGATGGCTACACCTTC,CASSRNDGYTF
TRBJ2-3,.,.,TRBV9,TGTGCCAGCAGCGTAGTCGGGACTCCAGATACGCAGTATTTT,CASSVVGTPDTQYF
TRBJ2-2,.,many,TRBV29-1,TGCAGCGTTGAAGAAACGCGGGGACCGAACACCGGGGAGCTGTTTTTT,CSVEETRGPNTGELFF
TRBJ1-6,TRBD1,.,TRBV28,TGTGCCAGCGTTACAGGGGGCCTTGCGTCCCTCCACTTT,CASVTGGLASLHF
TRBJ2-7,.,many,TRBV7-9,TGTGCCAGCAGCTTAGACATCTACGAGCAGTACTTC,CASSLDIYEQYF
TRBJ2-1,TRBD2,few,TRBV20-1,TGCAGTGCTAGTGGGGACTACCCCCGGCAGTTCTTC,CSASGDYPRQFF
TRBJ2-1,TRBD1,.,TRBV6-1,TGTGCCAGCAAACCGGGACAGGGGTTCAATGAGCAGTTCTTC,CASKPGQGFNEQFF
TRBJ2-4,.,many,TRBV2,TGTGCCAGCAGTGATGAAGGGTTAGCCAAAAACATTCAGTACTTC,CASSDEGLAKNIQYF
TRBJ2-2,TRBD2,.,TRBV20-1,TGCAGTGCCGTTAAGAGATTGGGGGGGGGAGGGCCCTCGAGAACCGGGGAGCTGTTTTTT,CSAVKRLGGGGPSRTGELFF
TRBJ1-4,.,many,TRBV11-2,TGTGCCAGCAGCCCGAACGCAAACAGGCACGAAAAACTGTTTTTT,CASSPNANRHEKLFF
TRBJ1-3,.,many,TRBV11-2,TGTGCCAGCAGCTTGGTTGGAAACACCATATATTTT,CASSLVGNTIYF
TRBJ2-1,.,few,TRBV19,TGTGCCAGTAGTTCATTCGGAGCGGGCGCCGGCAATGAGCAGTTCTTC,CASSSFGAGAGNEQFF
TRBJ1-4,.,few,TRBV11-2,TGTGCCAGCAGCTCTTCACGGCAGTCGGTGTTTTTT,CASSSSRQSVFF
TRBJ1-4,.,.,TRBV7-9,TGTGCCAGCAGCTTACCGGACGGGGTCAATGAAAAACTGTTTTTT,CASSLPDGVNEKLFF
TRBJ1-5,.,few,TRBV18,TGTGCCAGCTCACCCGTGGAGGGGCCTGTGAATCAGCCCCAGCATTTT,CASSPVEGPVNQPQHF
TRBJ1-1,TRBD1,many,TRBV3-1,TGTGCCAGCAGCCGGACAGGGACTGAAGCTTTCTTT,CASSRTGTEAFF
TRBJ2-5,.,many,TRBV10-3,TGTGCCATCAGTGTTTCAGGGGAAGAGACCCAGTACTTC,CAISVSGEETQYF
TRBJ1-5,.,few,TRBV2,TGTGCCAGCAATCCAAGTAGTATCAATCAGCCCCAGCATTTT,CASNPSSINQPQHF
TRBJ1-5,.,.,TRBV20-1,TGCAGTGCTACCAGACAGAATCAGCCCCAGCATTTT,CSATRQNQPQHF
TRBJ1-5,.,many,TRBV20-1,TGCAGTGCGCAACTCCAGGATCAGCCCCAGCATTTT,CSAQLQDQPQHF
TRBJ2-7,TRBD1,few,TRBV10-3,TGTGCCATCAGTGGGTCCGGGACAGGGGGCTACGAGCAGTACTTC,CAISGSGTGGYEQYF
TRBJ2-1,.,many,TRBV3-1,TGTGCCAGCAGCCAAGTTCTGAGCCCCTACAATGAGCAGTTCTTC,CASSQVLSPYNEQFF
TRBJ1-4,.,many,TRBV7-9,TGTGCCAGCAGCTTCACTGGGTCAGAAAAACTGTTTTTT,CASSFTGSEKLFF
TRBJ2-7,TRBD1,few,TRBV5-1,TGCGCCAGCAGTCCCGGGACAGTGCACTACGAGCAGTACTTC,CASSPGTVHYEQYF
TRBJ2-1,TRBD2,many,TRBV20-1,TGCAGTGCTAGAGGAAAGGCAGCCCTAGCGGGAGGGCCGATCAATGAGCAGTTCTTC,CSARGKAALAGGPINEQFF
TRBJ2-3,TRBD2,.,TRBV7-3,TGTGCCAGCGGCTTAGGACTAGCGGGAGTAGCTACAGATACGCAGTATTTT,CASGLGLAGVATDTQYF
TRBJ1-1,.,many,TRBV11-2,TGTGCCAGCAGCGGGCAGGGCCACAACACTGAAGCTTTCTTT,CASSGQGHNTEAFF
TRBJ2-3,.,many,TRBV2,TGTGCCAGCAGGAGGGACTTCCAGGGCGCAGATACGCAGTATTTT,CASRRDFQGADTQYF